A single sample is the source of the 30 T cell receptor beta chains below, sequenced in a study of shared clonotypes between healthy human individuals. Only in-frame clones appear in the TCRdb table, and some are missing; sequencing was by immunoSEQ multiplex PCR. The data show roughly 2.2 million clones, with more than 85% seen just once and around 0.4% held by the top ten. Sequenced sample: naive CD4+ T cells from PBMCs. Subset defined: CD45RA+ positively selected. The receptors were gathered from a young man in good health. Some clones in this sample may be carry-over from other donors' samples.

The gene calls are TRBV5-1 and TRBJ2-7; unclear D gene. Germline assignment: CDR1 SGHRS and CDR2 YFSETQ. This CDR3 comprises 14 residues. Between the trimmed V and J ends, which lost 3 bases and 6 bases, there was a span of 16 bases. The DNA of the CDR3 is TGCGCCAGCAGCTCGATCGGGCCCTTGAGCGAGCAGTACTTC. Protein: CASSSIGPLSEQYF.

This sequence joins TRBV10-3 and TRBJ2-1; TRBD1 agrees at 7 bases. With V trimmed by 6 bases and J by 7 bases, 6 bases remained unmatched. The CDR3 covers 13 residues. Germline-derived CDR1 and CDR2 are ENHRY and SYGVKD. This CDR3 is CAIRSGTVNEQFF. The CDR3 DNA sequence: TGTGCCATCAGGTCCGGGACAGTGAATGAGCAGTTCTTC.

The rearrangement links TRBV15 to TRBJ2-7, with D tentatively TRBD2 (5 bases). Germline V gene lookup returns CDR1 LNHNV and CDR2 YYDKDF (reference sequence). The CDR3 has 15 residues. The ends were cut back, 5 bases at V and 5 bases at J, with 19 bases in the middle. CDR3 sequence (DNA): TGTGCCACCAGCCAACGGCGAGGACTGCCAGACGAGCAGTACTTC. This codes for CATSQRRGLPDEQYF. Together with reference TRBV15 and TRBJ2-7, the CDR3 gives the full variable domain: DAMVIQNPRYQVTQFGKPVTLSCSQTLNHNVMYWYQQKSSQAPKLLFHYYDKDFNNEADTPDNFQSRRPNTSFCFLDIRSPGLGDTAMYLCATSQRRGLPDEQYFGPGTRLTVT.

The CDR3 protein is CATSDRDRKETQYF. The CDR3 DNA reads as TGTGCCACCAGCGATAGGGACCGAAAAGAGACCCAGTACTTC. The rearrangement joins TRBV15 to TRBJ2-5; D tentatively reads TRBD1 or TRBD2 (5 bases each). This CDR3 contains 14 residues. Trimming cost V 5 bases and J 3 bases, with 13 bases left between them. Germline V gene data show CDR1 as LNHNV and CDR2 as YYDKDF (reference sequence).

In the case of this clone: A single base separates this from a much larger clone, so it may be a read error. The sample has other DNA sequences that encode this CDR3 too. The rearrangement links TRBV5-1 to TRBJ1-1, with a tentative D call TRBD1 (5 bases). Per the germline V gene, CDR1 is SGHRS and CDR2 is YFSETQ. The length of the CDR3 is 13 residues. The V and J ends lost 1 base and 2 bases respectively, with 6 bases between them. The CDR3 DNA reads as TGCGCCAGCAGCTTGACAGGAAACACTGAAGCTTTCTTT. Its protein is CASSLTGNTEAFF.

The chain has TRBV28 and TRBJ1-5, with 8 bases fitting TRBD1. The germline gives CDR1 MDHEN, CDR2 SYDVKM. V gave up 7 bases and J gave up 10 bases; unmatched junction bases: 15. This CDR3 comprises 15 residues. The CDR3 reads CASINQGQGQPPQHF. CDR3 coding DNA: TGTGCCAGCATCAACCAAGGACAGGGACAGCCACCCCAGCATTTT.

The chain links TRBV9 to TRBJ2-5; 7 nucleotides match TRBD1. CDR1 and CDR2 from the germline V gene are SGDLS and YYNGEE. J lost 2 bases, V lost 4 bases, and 5 bases had no gene match. The CDR3 loop spans 14 amino acids. CDR3 residues: CASSLRQGQETQYF. CDR3 sequence (DNA): TGTGCCAGCAGCCTTAGACAGGGACAAGAGACCCAGTACTTC. The full variable domain, in which reference TRBV9 and TRBJ2-5 provide the parts outside the CDR3, is DSGVTQTPKHLITATGQRVTLRCSPRSGDLSVYWYQQSLDQGLQFLIQYYNGEERAKGNILERFSAQQFPDLHSELNLSSLELGDSALYFCASSLRQGQETQYFGPGTRLLVL.

This clone was counted a single time. The V and J genes are TRBV5-1 and TRBJ2-7, with 13 bases identical to TRBD2. CDR1 and CDR2 (germline): SGHRS, YFSETQ. This CDR3 contains 17 residues. V was clipped by 4 bases and J by 0 bases; unmatched bases: 7. As DNA, the CDR3 is TGCGCCAGCAGCCCAGGACTAGCGGGAGCCCTCTCCTACGAGCAGTACTTC. Translating it yields CASSPGLAGALSYEQYF.

This clone occurred a few times. The sample holds other DNA sequences that translate to the same CDR3. This chain joins TRBV2 and TRBJ1-2; maybe TRBD1 (5 bases). The germline CDR1 and CDR2 sequences are SNHLY and FYNNEI. V was shortened by 6 bases and J by 5 bases, with 10 bases between the two germline ends. This CDR3 contains 12 residues. CDR3: CASSGQGYGYTF. CDR3 DNA sequence: TGTGCCAGCAGCGGACAAGGGTATGGCTACACCTTC.

A remark on this clone: This same CDR3 is encoded by further DNA sequences in the sample. J is TRBJ2-5 and V is TRBV7-2; D not certain. The CDR3 has 11 residues. Per the germline V gene, CDR1 is SGHTA and CDR2 is FQGNSA. V gave up 5 bases and J gave up 2 bases, with 3 bases separating them. The CDR3 sequence is CASSPQETQYF. The CDR3 DNA follows: TGTGCCAGCAGCCCACAAGAGACCCAGTACTTC.

The chain uses TRBV7-8 and TRBJ2-2, with D possibly being TRBD2 (6 bases). Germline CDR1 SGHVS, CDR2 FQNEAQ. The CDR3 extends over 17 amino acids. Trimming removed 4 bases at V and 0 bases at J, with 15 bases between. The CDR3 sequence is CASSYRPGTPNTGELFF. CDR3 DNA: TGTGCCAGCAGCTACCGGCCGGGGACTCCGAACACCGGGGAGCTGTTTTTT.

This chain links TRBV5-1 with TRBJ2-5, with D perhaps matching TRBD1 (6 bases). CDR1 SGHRS and CDR2 YFSETQ come from the germline V gene. V shed 6 bases and J shed 1 base, with 13 bases lying between them. The CDR3 covers 14 residues. The CDR3 DNA reads TGCGCCAGCACCCAGGGGCTAGCCCAAGAGACCCAGTACTTC. The encoded protein is CASTQGLAQETQYF.

This rearrangement joins TRBV7-9 to TRBJ1-2; 10 bases fit TRBD1. V was clipped by 4 bases and J by 5 bases; unmatched bases: 13. From germline, CDR1 is SEHNR and CDR2 FQNEAQ (reference sequence). The CDR3 extends over 17 amino acids. The CDR3 spells CASSSGQGILPGYGYTF. The DNA for the CDR3 is TGTGCCAGCAGCTCGGGACAGGGGATTTTACCGGGGTATGGCTACACCTTC.

This clone was seen only once. V is TRBV6-5 and J is TRBJ2-5, with 7 bases identical to TRBD1. The CDR3 has 13 amino acids. J lost 7 bases, V lost 6 bases, and 8 bases had no gene match. CDR1 is MNHEY, CDR2 SVGAGI, per germline. In nucleotides, the CDR3 is TGTGCCAGCAGCCTCGACAGGGACGGGACCCAGTACTTC. Residues: CASSLDRDGTQYF.

This chain connects TRBV28 to TRBJ2-1, with TRBD2 identical over 8 bases. CDR1 MDHEN and CDR2 SYDVKM come from the germline V gene. The CDR3 covers 18 residues. Trimming at V came to 1 base and at J to 5 bases, leaving 13 bases not matched to a gene. The CDR3 DNA follows: TGTGCCAGCAGTTTATACACCCTCCTGGTAGCGGGGAACAATGAGCAGTTCTTC. It specifies CASSLYTLLVAGNNEQFF.

V usage is TRBV19 and J usage is TRBJ2-5; tentatively, D is TRBD1 (6 bases). The CDR3 runs 14 residues. Looked up from germline, CDR1 is LNHDA and CDR2 is SQIVND (reference sequence). The V gene lost 5 bases and the J gene lost 5 bases, with 15 bases spanning the gap. CDR3 sequence: CASSSADRPETQYF. CDR3 nucleotides: TGTGCCAGTAGTTCAGCCGACAGGCCGGAGACCCAGTACTTC.

J is TRBJ2-3 and V is TRBV4-1, with TRBD1 as a possible D gene (6 bases). The CDR3 covers 16 residues. V dropped 2 bases and J dropped 1 base, with 13 bases sitting between them. CDR1 is MGHRA, CDR2 YSYEKL, per germline. The CDR3 sequence: CASSQQGGPGTDTQYF. The DNA of the CDR3 is TGCGCCAGCAGCCAACAAGGGGGACCGGGCACAGATACGCAGTATTTT.

The rearrangement joins TRBV7-2 to TRBJ2-5; D gene unclear. V shed 5 bases and J shed 7 bases, with 14 bases lying between them. This CDR3 is 13 amino acids long. Germline lookup yields CDR1 SGHTA and CDR2 FQGNSA. The CDR3 sequence is CASSLDPGRTQYF. In DNA form, the CDR3 reads TGTGCCAGCAGCCTAGACCCCGGGCGGACCCAGTACTTC.

The V call is TRBV2, the J call TRBJ1-5; D is ambiguous. The CDR3 is 14 amino acids. Trimming removed 3 bases at V and 1 base at J, with 7 bases between. Germline V gene lookup returns CDR1 SNHLY and CDR2 FYNNEI. The DNA of the CDR3 is TGTGCCAGCAGTGATAATCACAGCAATCAGCCCCAGCATTTT. Encoded protein: CASSDNHSNQPQHF.

The chain joins TRBV28 to TRBJ2-7, with 10 bases fitting TRBD2. CDR3 length equals 16 residues. CDR1 is MDHEN and CDR2 is SYDVKM in the germline V gene. Trimming cost V 1 base and J 7 bases; bases outside gene matches: 10. Here the CDR3 DNA reads TGTGCCAGCAGTTTATTCATAGCGGGAGGCCTTAGAGAGCAGTACTTC. Its translation is CASSLFIAGGLREQYF. Supplemented by reference TRBV28 and TRBJ2-7, the full variable domain reads DVKVTQSSRYLVKRTGEKVFLECVQDMDHENMFWYRQDPGLGLRLIYFSYDVKMKEKGDIPEGYSVSREKKERFSLILESASTNQTSMYLCASSLFIAGGLREQYFGPGTRLTVT.

The rearrangement joins TRBV7-2 to TRBJ2-1; D remains ambiguous. The CDR3 consists of 12 residues. From germline, CDR1 is SGHTA and CDR2 FQGNSA. V was pared by 5 bases and J by 10 bases, with 12 bases between. CDR3 in amino acids: CASSPTHREQFF. The CDR3 nucleotides read TGTGCCAGCAGCCCGACGCATCGGGAGCAGTTCTTC.

This rearrangement joins TRBV28 to TRBJ1-3, with D unclear. The germline V and J ends were trimmed by 2 bases and 2 bases, with 10 bases remaining between them. Germline values: CDR1 MDHEN, CDR2 SYDVKM. The CDR3 length is 15 residues. In nucleotides, the CDR3 is TGTGCCAGCAGTTTAGCCCCAGGTGCTGGAAACACCATATATTTT. The encoded protein is CASSLAPGAGNTIYF.

The V call is TRBV6-6, the J call TRBJ2-7; D is uncertain. CDR1 and CDR2 from the germline V gene are MNHNY and SVGAGI (reference sequence). The CDR3 spans 14 residues. V dropped 6 bases and J dropped 3 bases, with 15 bases sitting between them. CDR3 residues: CASSLKTHNYEQYF. CDR3 nucleotide sequence: TGTGCCAGCAGCCTCAAGACACATAACTACGAGCAGTACTTC.

The V call is TRBV7-8, the J call TRBJ1-2; D is uncertain. This CDR3 has 15 residues. The V gene lost 4 bases and the J gene lost 4 bases, with 16 bases spanning the gap. Germline CDR1 is SGHVS and CDR2 is FQNEAQ. In nucleotides, the CDR3 is TGTGCCAGCAGCTCCAGCCGGGAGCTCAGCTATGGCTACACCTTC. The encoded protein is CASSSSRELSYGYTF.

This chain joins TRBV9 and TRBJ2-3; the match to TRBD2 covers 9 bases. The CDR3 is 15 residues long. With 1 base clipped from V and 2 bases from J, the junction kept 2 bases outside the gene matches. The germline gives CDR1 SGDLS, CDR2 YYNGEE. DNA for the CDR3: TGTGCCAGCAGCGTACTAGCGGGATTCACAGATACGCAGTATTTT. As protein: CASSVLAGFTDTQYF.

The chain joins TRBV4-1 to TRBJ2-2, with 9 positions matching TRBD2. CDR3 size: 17 residues. The V gene's germline CDR1 is MGHRA and CDR2 YSYEKL. The V and J ends lost 8 bases and 0 bases, in that order; junction bases with no gene match: 10. The CDR3 DNA sequence: TGCGCCAGCGGCCCGGGACTAGCAGTCGCGAACACCGGGGAGCTGTTTTTT. This encodes CASGPGLAVANTGELFF.

The chain uses TRBV18 and TRBJ2-5; the match to TRBD2 covers 10 bases. Trimming at V came to 3 bases and at J to 2 bases, leaving 3 bases not matched to a gene. This CDR3 is built from 15 residues. The germline gives CDR1 KGHSH, CDR2 LQKENI. CDR3 nucleotides: TGTGCCAGCTCACCGCTAGCGGGAGATCAAGAGACCCAGTACTTC. Translation gives CASSPLAGDQETQYF. Using reference TRBV18 and TRBJ2-5 for the parts outside the CDR3, the full variable domain is NAGVMQNPRHLVRRRGQEARLRCSPMKGHSHVYWYRQLPEEGLKFMVYLQKENIIDESGMPKERFSAEFPKEGPSILRIQQVVRGDSAAYFCASSPLAGDQETQYFGPGTRLLVL.

This clone was counted a few times. The rearrangement joins TRBV5-1 to TRBJ2-7; D gene unclear. Per germline, CDR1 SGHRS and CDR2 YFSETQ. V was pared by 0 bases and J by 1 base, with 11 bases between. The CDR3 runs 15 residues. CDR3 DNA sequence: TGCGCCAGCAGCTTGGAAGGCAGCGATTCCTACGAGCAGTACTTC. The encoded protein is CASSLEGSDSYEQYF.

The V and J genes are TRBV5-5 and TRBJ2-7; the D gene is possibly TRBD2 (7 bases). Germline V gives CDR1 SGHKS, CDR2 YYEKEE (reference sequence). The CDR3 runs to 15 residues. The V end was cut by 1 base, the J end by 4 bases, with 15 bases between. Here the CDR3 reads CASSLTGGEEYEQYF. The CDR3 DNA reads TGTGCCAGCAGCTTGACGGGGGGCGAAGAGTACGAGCAGTACTTC.

V is TRBV5-1 and J is TRBJ2-1; 8 bases fit TRBD2. The CDR3 has 17 residues. Germline assignment: CDR1 SGHRS and CDR2 YFSETQ. V shed 1 base, J shed 0 bases, and the junction held 6 bases outside the gene matches. CDR3 bases: TGCGCCAGCAGCTTGTTGGCTAGCGGGTCCTCCTACAATGAGCAGTTCTTC. It codes for CASSLLASGSSYNEQFF.